This T cell receptor beta chain is drawn from a study of shared clonotypes between healthy human individuals. Study-level information: Serving as donors were two women and three men, whose ages spanned 18 to 49.

What CD8 memory combined were CD45RO+ cells and CCR7-negative CD45RA+ TemRA cells. As for this clone: No antigen is known for it.

Study-wide points: Non-shared clonotypes had lower generation probabilities than those shared by all four donors.

Measured with immunoSEQ multiplex PCR; TCRdb has only the in-frame clones, and not every one. The sample comprises around 95,000 clones, 65% to 70% of which are singletons, and less than 50% rests with the top ten. Germline CDR1 reads MDHEN; CDR2 reads SYDVKM. CDR3 length: 10 residues. Trimming removed 5 bases from V and 12 bases from J, with 10 bases in between. The V and J genes are TRBV28 and TRBJ1-2; no clear D. This TCR was recovered from a man aged 25 to 40 in good health. Sequencing was performed on memory CD8+ T cells sorted from blood. The subset was: CD45RO+ cells pooled with CCR7-negative TemRA cells. The CDR3: CASSGVFHTF. CDR3 DNA sequence: TGTGCCAGCAGTGGAGTCTTCCACACCTTC.